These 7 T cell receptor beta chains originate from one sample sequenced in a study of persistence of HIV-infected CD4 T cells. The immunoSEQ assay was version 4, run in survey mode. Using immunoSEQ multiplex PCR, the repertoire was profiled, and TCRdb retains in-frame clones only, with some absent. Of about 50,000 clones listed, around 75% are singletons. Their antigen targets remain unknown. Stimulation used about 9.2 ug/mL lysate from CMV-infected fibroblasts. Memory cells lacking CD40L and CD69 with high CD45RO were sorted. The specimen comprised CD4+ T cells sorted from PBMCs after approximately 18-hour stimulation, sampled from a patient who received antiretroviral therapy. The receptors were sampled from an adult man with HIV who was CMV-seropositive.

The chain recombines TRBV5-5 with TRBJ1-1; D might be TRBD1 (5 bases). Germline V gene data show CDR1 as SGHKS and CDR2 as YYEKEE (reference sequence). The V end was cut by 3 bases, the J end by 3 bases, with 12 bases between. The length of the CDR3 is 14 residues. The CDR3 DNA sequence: TGTGCCAGCAGCTCACGCGGGGGGTACACTGAAGCTTTCTTT. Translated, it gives CASSSRGGYTEAFF.

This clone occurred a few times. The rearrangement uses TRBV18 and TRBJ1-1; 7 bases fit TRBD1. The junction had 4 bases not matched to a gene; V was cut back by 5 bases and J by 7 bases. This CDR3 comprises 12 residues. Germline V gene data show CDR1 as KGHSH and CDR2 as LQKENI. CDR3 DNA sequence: TGTGCCAGCTCAAGCGACAGGGTTGAAGCTTTCTTT. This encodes CASSSDRVEAFF.

In nucleotides, the CDR3 is TGCGCCAGCAGCCGAGGGGGGAATGGCTACAATGAGCAGTTCTTC. It translates to CASSRGGNGYNEQFF. The chain is built from TRBV4-3 and TRBJ2-1; D could derive from TRBD1 or TRBD2 (6 bases each). CDR1 and CDR2 from the germline V gene are LGHNA and YSLEER. Trimming stripped 4 bases from V and 3 bases from J, with 13 bases between. This CDR3 is built from 15 residues.

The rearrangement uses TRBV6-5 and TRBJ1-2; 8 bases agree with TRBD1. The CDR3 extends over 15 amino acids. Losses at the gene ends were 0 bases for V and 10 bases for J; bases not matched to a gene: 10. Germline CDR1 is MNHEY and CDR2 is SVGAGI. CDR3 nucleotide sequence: TGTGCCAGCAGTTACTCGGGGGGGACAGGCAAATTCTACACCTTC. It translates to CASSYSGGTGKFYTF.

The CDR3 DNA reads TGTGCCAGCAGCTTAAGGCGGGAGAGCTATGAGCAGTTCTTC. Translation: CASSLRRESYEQFF. V and J are TRBV7-9 and TRBJ2-1; 7 bases align to TRBD2. CDR1 SEHNR and CDR2 FQNEAQ come from the germline V gene (reference sequence). This CDR3 is 14 amino acids long. V was pared by 2 bases and J by 8 bases, with 6 bases of the junction left unmatched.

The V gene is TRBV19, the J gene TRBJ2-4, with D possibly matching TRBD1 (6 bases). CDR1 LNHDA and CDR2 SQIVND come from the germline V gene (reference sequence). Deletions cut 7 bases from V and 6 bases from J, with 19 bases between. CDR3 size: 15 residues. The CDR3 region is CASTRTPGVVNIQYF. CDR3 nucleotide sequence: TGTGCCAGTACGAGGACCCCAGGGGTGGTAAACATTCAGTACTTC.

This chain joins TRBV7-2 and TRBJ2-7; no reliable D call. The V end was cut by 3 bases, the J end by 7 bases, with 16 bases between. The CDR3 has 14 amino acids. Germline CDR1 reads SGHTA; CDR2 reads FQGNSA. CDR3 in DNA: TGTGCCAGCAGCTTGGGCAGTCTTACACGAGAGCAGTACTTC. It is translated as CASSLGSLTREQYF.